This T cell receptor (beta chain) was captured in a study of CXCR3-negative and CXCR3-positive naive CD8 T cells (dated by TCRdb to about 2019). Regarding the complete study: Roughly 140 million TRB reads were obtained in total, roughly 1.5 +/- 0.3 million reads per library. Naive subsets from five or six donors and memory cells from 3 donors were included in the TRBV-TRBJ cluster analysis. Diversity and physicochemical repertoire analyses were performed on approximately 10 donors pooled from two independent experiments.

The sequencer was a NextSeq 550. The Human TCR Profiling Kit (MiLaboratory) was used to prepare UMI-labeled 5' RACE TRB cDNA libraries. The full amount of extracted RNA was used for cDNA synthesis, and the full amount of resulting cDNA was used for PCR amplification. Libraries were prepared in parallel with an identical number of PCR cycles. On the study's bioinformatics: With a minimum of two reads required per UMI, MIGEC and MiXCR pulled out about 52,000 +/- 9,100 unique UMI-labeled TRB cDNA molecules from each library. An average of about 40,000 +/- 10,000 functional in-frame TRB CDR3 nucleotide clonotypes without stop codons was found per library. Diversity metrics, including normalized Shannon-Wiener and Chao1, were computed in VDJtools after downsampling to 5000 UMI-labeled TRB molecules per sample. Clonotype-size-weighted physicochemical properties of the central five CDR3 residues (interaction energy, strength, volume and Kidera factor 4) were computed in VDJtools. TCRdb reprocessed the reads into one record per CDR3 protein sequence, lacking DNA. The V and J calls and clone size are TCRdb's, not the authors'. This sample's clone table shows some 100,000 distinct CDR3 sequences. The top ten clonotypes cover just over 0.35% of the sample.

What the work shows at the level of the full study, not this receptor alone: Because surface CD5, which is linked to self-reactivity in mice, was comparable between the naive subsets, TCR interaction strength was also inferred from TRB CDR3 physicochemical properties. Both naive subsets had comparably high repertoire diversity, while memory CD8+ T cells had much lower repertoire diversity. CXCR3 expression partially decreased after cryopreservation, so most assays used freshly isolated PBMCs. TRBV-TRBJ usage was similar between naive CXCR3-negative and CXCR3-positive cells from the same donor, while memory cells showed distinct patterns. TRB CDR3s from CXCR3-positive naive cells showed higher hydrophobicity (lower Kidera factor 4), lower energy, and higher strength and volume indices than CXCR3-negative naive cells.

Concerning this clonotype: This receptor's antigen is unknown.

The CDR3, from cysteine to phenylalanine, totals 14 residues. Only the protein is available. CDR1 and CDR2, per the germline V gene (reference sequence), are LNHNV and YYDKDF. Each CD8+ T cell subset was flow-sorted in triplicate, with roughly 300,000 cells per subset placed directly into RLT lysis buffer. Naive CD8+ T cells were defined stringently as CD45RO-CCR7+CD27+CD95- to exclude memory contaminants. Peripheral blood mononuclear cells were isolated from buffy coats by standard density gradient centrifugation. Naive CXCR3-negative and CXCR3-positive CD8+ T cells were flow-sorted using a FACSAria III. An RNeasy Mini Kit was used to extract total RNA from the sorted cells.

The receptor comes from a human donor in good health. Some clones in this sample may be carry-over from other donors' samples. Recombination linked TRBV15 to TRBJ1-5; TCRdb names TRBD1, which stays unverified in the absence of DNA. Material for sequencing was naive CXCR3+ CD8+ T cells from blood. The label giving this sample's cell subset or site can be read as: CD45RO-CCR7+CD27+CD95- naive CD8+ T cells expressing CXCR3 (TNR3+). The CDR3 sequence is CATSTEEGQQPQHF.